The entry that follows covers one T cell receptor (beta chain) sequence. This sample was taken from a study of blood T cells in healthy people across ages. The V end lost 6 bases, the J end lost 5 bases, and 14 bases lay between the germline ends. The CDR3 totals 14 residues. The germline V gene has CDR1 MNHEY and CDR2 SVGEGT. A second PCR, run for roughly 6 to 11 cycles, used a sample-barcoded 5' primer plus a J-beta primer mix. Every cDNA molecule bore a tag from a template-switch adaptor containing 12 random nucleotides. TCRdb re-analysed the 5' RACE reads in MiXCR, keeping a single row per CDR3 protein. The sample lists approximately 1,700,000 distinct CDR3 sequences; 30% to 40% were seen once.

The chain uses TRBV6-2 or TRBV6-3 and TRBJ2-1; possibly TRBD2 for D (6 bases). Sequencing was performed on blood. The sequence came from a human donor in good health. The CDR3 coding sequence is TGTGCCAGCAGCCAGAGACTAGAAAACAATGAGCAGTTCTTC. It specifies CASSQRLENNEQFF.